These T cell receptor beta chains were read from a single sample in a study of cytomegalovirus exposure and HLA in healthy donors. The repertoire was sequenced with immunoSEQ multiplex PCR; TCRdb's copy has only in-frame clones and lacks some. The sample has 70,000 to 100,000 clones; roughly 63% are singletons. Material for sequencing was PBMCs. These receptors were collected from a woman in her 50s in good health and CMV-seropositive. Each CDR3 is given with its conserved first and last residue. D genes are given only for firm matches. The size entry is marked missing in some rows and otherwise reads once, few, many or a size class.

d_call,clone_size,v_call,j_call,cdr3_aa,cdr3_nt
.,.,TRBV2,TRBJ2-1,CASGDPQLRFF,TGTGCCAGCGGTGACCCCCAGTTAAGGTTCTTC
TRBD2,.,TRBV30,TRBJ2-7,CAWSVGLAGYEQYF,TGTGCCTGGAGTGTTGGACTAGCGGGCTACGAGCAGTACTTC
TRBD1,.,TRBV9,TRBJ2-3,CASSPWTGGTDTQYF,TGTGCCAGCAGCCCGTGGACAGGGGGCACAGATACGCAGTATTTT
.,few,TRBV2,TRBJ2-5,CASMAGMGETQYF,TGTGCCAGCATGGCGGGGATGGGAGAGACCCAGTACTTC
TRBD2,few,TRBV7-8,TRBJ2-2,CASSLASGGGTGELFF,TGTGCCAGCAGCTTAGCTAGCGGGGGGGGCACCGGGGAGCTGTTTTTT
TRBD2,.,TRBV6-1,TRBJ2-1,CASAVMTSGEGEQFF,TGTGCCAGTGCTGTGATGACTAGCGGGGAGGGGGAGCAGTTCTTC
.,few,TRBV7-9,TRBJ1-1,CASSLPQGMNTEAFF,TGTGCCAGCAGCTTACCTCAGGGGATGAACACTGAAGCTTTCTTT
TRBD2,.,TRBV11-2,TRBJ2-1,CASSPLLADTYNEQFF,TGTGCCAGCAGCCCCCTACTAGCGGATACCTACAATGAGCAGTTCTTC
.,.,TRBV11-1,TRBJ1-1,CASSPFNMNTEAFF,TGTGCCAGCAGCCCTTTTAACATGAACACTGAAGCTTTCTTT
.,.,TRBV13,TRBJ1-1,CASRRGLPNTEAFF,TGTGCCAGCAGGCGCGGACTTCCCAACACTGAAGCTTTCTTT